The 17 T cell receptor beta chains listed next were all sequenced from one sample in a study of CD8 T cells in Susac syndrome. A quantity of roughly 0.5 to 1 ug RNA underwent reverse transcription using random hexamers. MiXCR was run by TCRdb on the immunoSEQ multiplex PCR reads, yielding one entry per CDR3 protein. The sample lists about 440,000 distinct CDR3 sequences; more than 70% were seen once. The sequenced sample was CD8+ T cells from PBMCs. Receptors were obtained from a human donor with multiple sclerosis.

V and J are TRBV28 and TRBJ2-2; TRBD1 is a possible D gene (6 bases). Germline CDR1 is MDHEN and CDR2 is SYDVKM. V lost 6 bases to trimming and J lost 6 bases, with 11 bases between them. CDR3 size: 13 residues. This CDR3 is CASRQGDSGELFF. The CDR3 DNA reads TGTGCCAGCAGACAGGGTGATTCCGGGGAGCTGTTTTTT.

This chain uses TRBV28 with TRBJ2-2; D call uncertain. This CDR3 is built from 14 residues. Per germline, CDR1 MDHEN and CDR2 SYDVKM. V was shortened by 6 bases and J by 2 bases, with 10 bases between the two germline ends. As DNA, the CDR3 is TGTGCCAGCAGACGGGCCCAAAACACCGGGGAGCTGTTTTTT. It is translated as CASRRAQNTGELFF.

The rearrangement joins TRBV5-8 to TRBJ1-4; tentatively, D is TRBD1 (5 bases). V lost 4 bases, J lost 3 bases, and 13 bases lay in between. The V gene's germline CDR1 is SGHTS and CDR2 YDEGEE. This CDR3 region has 15 residues. CDR3 nucleotide sequence: TGTGCCAGCAGCAGAGCAGGACACGCTAATGAAAAACTGTTTTTT. Translating it yields CASSRAGHANEKLFF.

The V call is TRBV4-1, the J call TRBJ1-6; no firm D call. CDR1 is MGHRA and CDR2 is YSYEKL in the germline V gene. This CDR3 region has 16 residues. V shed 0 bases and J shed 0 bases, with 6 bases lying between them. Written as DNA, the CDR3 is TGCGCCAGCAGCCAAGAGATGGGCTCCTATAATTCACCCCTCCACTTT. It specifies CASSQEMGSYNSPLHF.

The CDR3 loop reads CASSLGVAALDTQYF. The CDR3 nucleotides read TGCGCCAGCAGCTTGGGGGTAGCCGCACTCGATACGCAGTATTTT. The chain joins TRBV5-1 to TRBJ2-3; D is unresolved. Germline CDR1 is SGHRS and CDR2 is YFSETQ. With 0 bases removed from V and 6 bases from J, the gap between germline ends came to 14 bases. This CDR3 spans 15 amino acids.

This chain connects TRBV29-1 to TRBJ2-1; 9 bases match TRBD2. The CDR3 covers 14 residues. V was pared by 7 bases and J by 7 bases, with 11 bases of the junction left unmatched. Per the germline V gene, CDR1 is SQVTM and CDR2 is ANQGSEA. CDR3 protein: CSANGAGGWNEQFF. CDR3 DNA: TGCAGCGCCAACGGAGCGGGGGGTTGGAATGAGCAGTTCTTC.

V gene TRBV30 combines with J gene TRBJ1-5; D remains ambiguous. The CDR3 loop spans 13 amino acids. Germline values: CDR1 GTSNPN, CDR2 SVGIG (reference sequence). Trimming took off 1 base at V and 4 bases at J, with 8 bases between the two ends. CDR3 in amino acids: CAWSEDGNQPQHF. DNA of the CDR3: TGTGCCTGGAGTGAGGACGGGAATCAGCCCCAGCATTTT. Drawing the rest from reference TRBV30 and TRBJ1-5, the complete variable domain is SQTIHQWPATLVQPVGSPLSLECTVEGTSNPNLYWYRQAAGRGLQLLFYSVGIGQISSEVPQNLSASRPQDRQFILSSKKLLLSDSGFYLCAWSEDGNQPQHFGDGTRLSIL.

The rearrangement links TRBV12-3 or TRBV12-4 to TRBJ1-5; D remains ambiguous. V was trimmed by 5 bases and J by 2 bases, leaving 10 bases between them. The CDR3 is 14 residues long. DNA for the CDR3: TGTGCCAGCAGTCGTCTTGTAGGCAATCAGCCCCAGCATTTT. It encodes CASSRLVGNQPQHF.

V gene TRBV27 combines with J gene TRBJ2-7; D is undetermined. The germline V and J ends were trimmed by 0 bases and 3 bases, with 15 bases remaining between them. The CDR3 covers 16 residues. In germline, CDR1 is MNHEY, CDR2 SMNVEV (reference sequence). CDR3 bases: TGTGCCAGCAGTTTATCAACCCACGGGCTCAGCTACGAGCAGTACTTC. It encodes CASSLSTHGLSYEQYF.

This clonotype appeared a few times. The chain employs TRBV30 and TRBJ2-7; a weak D match, TRBD2 (6 bases). The germline CDR1 and CDR2 sequences are GTSNPN and SVGIG (reference sequence). CDR3 length equals 10 residues. V was trimmed by 8 bases and J by 3 bases, leaving 8 bases between them. In DNA, the CDR3 is TGTGCCGCGGGACTCTACGAGCAGTACTTC. As protein: CAAGLYEQYF.

V and J are TRBV2 and TRBJ2-2, with D perhaps matching TRBD2 (5 bases). Germline CDR1 reads SNHLY; CDR2 reads FYNNEI. The V end lost 6 bases, the J end lost 6 bases, and 11 bases lay between the germline ends. The CDR3 has 13 amino acids. The CDR3 nucleotides are TGTGCCAGCAGACCCGGACTGTCCGGGGAGCTGTTTTTT. Translation gives CASRPGLSGELFF.

The CDR3 coding sequence is TGCGCCAGCAGCTTGGAAACCAACTCCTATAATTCACCCCTCCACTTT. This gives the protein CASSLETNSYNSPLHF. This chain connects TRBV5-1 to TRBJ1-6; no clear D. Germline lookup yields CDR1 SGHRS and CDR2 YFSETQ. The length of the CDR3 is 16 residues. V lost 0 bases, J lost 0 bases, and 7 bases lay in between.

The chain employs TRBV27 and TRBJ2-3; 8 nucleotides align to TRBD2. Trimming took 6 bases from V and 4 from J; bases not matched to a gene: 15. Germline assignment: CDR1 MNHEY and CDR2 SMNVEV (reference sequence). This CDR3 has 17 amino acids. The CDR3 region has the DNA TGTGCCAGCAGACCAACTCAAGGACTAGCCCCGGCAGATACGCAGTATTTT. Translation: CASRPTQGLAPADTQYF.

This clonotype was observed a single time. The chain is built from TRBV6-5 and TRBJ1-1; D gene ambiguous. Per germline, CDR1 MNHEY and CDR2 SVGAGI. Between the trimmed V and J ends, which lost 6 bases and 3 bases, there was a span of 11 bases. The CDR3 sequence is 13 residues long. CDR3 in amino acids: CASSLSMDTEAFF. CDR3 coding DNA: TGTGCCAGCAGCCTAAGCATGGACACTGAAGCTTTCTTT.

The chain is built from TRBV28 and TRBJ2-1; no reliable D call. CDR3 length equals 12 residues. From germline, CDR1 is MDHEN and CDR2 SYDVKM. V was pared by 4 bases and J by 10 bases, with 11 bases between. CDR3 amino acids: CASSSPVGEQFF. DNA of the CDR3: TGTGCCAGCAGTTCTCCCGTAGGGGAGCAGTTCTTC.

The chain recombines TRBV28 with TRBJ1-1, with TRBD1 as a possible D gene (5 bases). The germline V gene encodes CDR1 MDHEN and CDR2 SYDVKM. V was clipped by 2 bases and J by 7 bases, with 11 bases between them. The CDR3 is 13 residues long. The CDR3 sequence is CASSLKWGVEAFF. CDR3 coding DNA: TGTGCCAGCAGTTTAAAGTGGGGGGTTGAAGCTTTCTTT.

The V gene is TRBV5-1, the J gene TRBJ2-3; D unresolved. This CDR3 region has 16 residues. Trimming stripped 4 bases from V and 5 bases from J, with 20 bases between. In germline, CDR1 is SGHRS, CDR2 YFSETQ. Here the CDR3 reads CASSPGPAGVQDTQYF. CDR3 nucleotides: TGCGCCAGCAGCCCTGGGCCCGCTGGGGTACAAGATACGCAGTATTTT.